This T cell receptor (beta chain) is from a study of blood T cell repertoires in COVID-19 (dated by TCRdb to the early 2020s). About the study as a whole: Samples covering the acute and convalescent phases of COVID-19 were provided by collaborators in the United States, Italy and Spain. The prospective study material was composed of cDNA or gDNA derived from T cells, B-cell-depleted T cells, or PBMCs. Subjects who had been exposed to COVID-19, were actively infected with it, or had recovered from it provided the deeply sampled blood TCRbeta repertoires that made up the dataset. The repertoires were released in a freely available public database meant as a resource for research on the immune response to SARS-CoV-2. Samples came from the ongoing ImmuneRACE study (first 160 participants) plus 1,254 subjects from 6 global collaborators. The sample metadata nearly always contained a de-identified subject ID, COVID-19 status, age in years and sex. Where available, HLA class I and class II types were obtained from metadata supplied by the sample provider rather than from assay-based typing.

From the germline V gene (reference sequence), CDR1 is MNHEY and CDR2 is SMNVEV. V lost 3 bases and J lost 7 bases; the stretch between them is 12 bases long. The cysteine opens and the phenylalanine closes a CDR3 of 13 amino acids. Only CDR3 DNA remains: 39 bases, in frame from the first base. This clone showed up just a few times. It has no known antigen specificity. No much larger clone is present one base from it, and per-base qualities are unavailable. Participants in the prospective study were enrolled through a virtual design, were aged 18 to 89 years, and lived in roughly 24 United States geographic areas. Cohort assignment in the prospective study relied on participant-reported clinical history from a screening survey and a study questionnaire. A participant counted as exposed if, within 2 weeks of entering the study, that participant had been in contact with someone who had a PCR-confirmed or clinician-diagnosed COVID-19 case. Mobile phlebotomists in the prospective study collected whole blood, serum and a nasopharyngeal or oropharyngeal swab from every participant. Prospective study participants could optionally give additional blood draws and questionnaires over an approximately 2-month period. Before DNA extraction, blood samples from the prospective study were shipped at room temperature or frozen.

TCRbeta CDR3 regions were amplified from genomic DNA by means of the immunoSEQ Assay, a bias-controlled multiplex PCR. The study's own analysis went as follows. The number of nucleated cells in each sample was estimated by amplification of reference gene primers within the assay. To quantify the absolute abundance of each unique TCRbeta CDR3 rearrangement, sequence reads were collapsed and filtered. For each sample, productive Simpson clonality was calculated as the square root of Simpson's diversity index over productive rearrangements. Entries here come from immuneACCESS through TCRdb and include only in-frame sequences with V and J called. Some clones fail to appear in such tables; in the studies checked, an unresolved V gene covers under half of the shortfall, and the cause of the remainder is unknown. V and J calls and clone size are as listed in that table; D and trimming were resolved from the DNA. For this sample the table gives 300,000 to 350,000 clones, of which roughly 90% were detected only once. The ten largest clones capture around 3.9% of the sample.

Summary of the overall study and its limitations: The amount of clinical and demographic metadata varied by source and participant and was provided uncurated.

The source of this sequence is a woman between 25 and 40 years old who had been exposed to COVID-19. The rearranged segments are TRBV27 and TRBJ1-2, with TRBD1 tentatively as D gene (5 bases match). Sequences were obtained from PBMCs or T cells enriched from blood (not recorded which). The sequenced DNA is TGTGCCAGCAGTTTTCAGGGTATTGGTGGCTACACCTTC. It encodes CASSFQGIGGYTF.